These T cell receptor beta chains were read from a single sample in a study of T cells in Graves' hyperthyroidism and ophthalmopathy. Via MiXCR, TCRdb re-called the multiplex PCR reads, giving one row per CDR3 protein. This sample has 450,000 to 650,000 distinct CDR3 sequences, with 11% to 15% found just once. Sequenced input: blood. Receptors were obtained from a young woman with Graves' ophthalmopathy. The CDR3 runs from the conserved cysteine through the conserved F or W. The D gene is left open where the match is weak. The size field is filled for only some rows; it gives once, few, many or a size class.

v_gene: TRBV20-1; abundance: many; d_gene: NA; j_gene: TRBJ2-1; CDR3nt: TGCAGTGCTAGAGACGGCAGGGCCACAGCCAATGAGCAGTTCTTC; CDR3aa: CSARDGRATANEQFF
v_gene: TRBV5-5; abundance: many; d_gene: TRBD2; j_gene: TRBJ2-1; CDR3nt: TGTGCCAGCAGCCCAGATAGCGGGAGGGGGCGAGAGCAGTTCTTC; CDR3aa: CASSPDSGRGREQFF
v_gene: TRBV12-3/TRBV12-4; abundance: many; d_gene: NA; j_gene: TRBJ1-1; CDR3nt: TGTGCCAGCAGTTTAGGCAGGGAGAACACTGAAGCTTTCTTT; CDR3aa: CASSLGRENTEAFF
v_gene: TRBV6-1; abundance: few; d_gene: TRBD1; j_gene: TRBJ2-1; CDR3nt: TGTGCCGGAACTCCATTTACAGGGGGCGTTAGAAGTGAGCAGTTCTTC; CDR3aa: CAGTPFTGGVRSEQFF
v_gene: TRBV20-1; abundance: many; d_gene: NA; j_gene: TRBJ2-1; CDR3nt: TGCAGTGCCAGAAGCAGGACACTCTACAATGAGCAGTTCTTC; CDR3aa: CSARSRTLYNEQFF
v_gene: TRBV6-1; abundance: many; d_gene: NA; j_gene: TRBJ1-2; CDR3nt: TGTGCCAGCCATTCCGGGACTAACTATGGCTACACCTTC; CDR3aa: CASHSGTNYGYTF
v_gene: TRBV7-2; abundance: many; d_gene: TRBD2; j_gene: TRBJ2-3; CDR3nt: TGTGCCAGCAGCCCGAAGCGGGGAGCTAGCACAGATACGCAGTATTTT; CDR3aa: CASSPKRGASTDTQYF
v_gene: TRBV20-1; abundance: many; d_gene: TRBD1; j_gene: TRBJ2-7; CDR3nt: TGCAGTGCTAGAGGTGGACAGGGGAACTACGAGCAGTACTTC; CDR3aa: CSARGGQGNYEQYF
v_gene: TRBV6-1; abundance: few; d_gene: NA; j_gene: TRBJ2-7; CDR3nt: TGTGCCAGCAGTGAATGGGCCAACTCCTACGAGCAGTACTTC; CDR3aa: CASSEWANSYEQYF
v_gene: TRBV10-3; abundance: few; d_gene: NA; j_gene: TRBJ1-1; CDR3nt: TGTGCCATCAGTGAGAGACAGAACACTGAAGCTTTCTTT; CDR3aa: CAISERQNTEAFF
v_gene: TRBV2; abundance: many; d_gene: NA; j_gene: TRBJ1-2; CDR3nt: TGTGCCAGCAGTGAAGGGATAGGGTCTAACTATGGCTACACCTTC; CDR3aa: CASSEGIGSNYGYTF
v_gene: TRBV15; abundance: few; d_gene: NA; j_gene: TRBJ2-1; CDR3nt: TGTGCCACCAGCAACGACAGGGGACTAAGGAATGAGCAGTTCTTC; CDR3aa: CATSNDRGLRNEQFF
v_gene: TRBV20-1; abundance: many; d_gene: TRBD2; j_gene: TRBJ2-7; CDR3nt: TGCAGTGCTAGGATGCAGACTAGCAACTACGAGCAGTACTTC; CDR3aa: CSARMQTSNYEQYF
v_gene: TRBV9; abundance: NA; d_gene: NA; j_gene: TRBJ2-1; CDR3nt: TGTGCCAGCAGCGTAGACGGGAGAGCCTACAATGAGCAGTTCTTC; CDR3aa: CASSVDGRAYNEQFF
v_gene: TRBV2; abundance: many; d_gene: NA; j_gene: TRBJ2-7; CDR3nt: TGTGCCAGCAGTGAACAGGCAGCCGGGCAGTACTTC; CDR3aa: CASSEQAAGQYF
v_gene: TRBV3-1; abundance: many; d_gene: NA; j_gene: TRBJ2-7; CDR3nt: TGTGCCAGCAGCCAAGACGAAGGGGGCTACGAGCAGTACTTC; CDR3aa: CASSQDEGGYEQYF
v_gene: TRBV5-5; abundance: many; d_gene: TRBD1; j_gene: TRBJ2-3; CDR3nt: TGTGCCAGCAGCCCCGGGCGAGGACAGGGAACGATATCCTCGGATACGCAGTATTTT; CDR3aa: CASSPGRGQGTISSDTQYF
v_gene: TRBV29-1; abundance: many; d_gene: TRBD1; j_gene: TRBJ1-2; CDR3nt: TGCAGCGTCGGGACAGGGCCCACCGCCTATGGCTACACCTTC; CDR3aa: CSVGTGPTAYGYTF
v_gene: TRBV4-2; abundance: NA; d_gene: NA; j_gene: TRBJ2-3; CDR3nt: TGTGCCAGCAGCCAAGTATTTCGGGGGGCGCTTAGCACAGATACGCAGTATTTT; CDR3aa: CASSQVFRGALSTDTQYF
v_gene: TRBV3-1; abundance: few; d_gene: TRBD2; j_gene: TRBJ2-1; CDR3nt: TGTGCCAGCAGCCAAGGGTTTACTAGCGGTTACAATGAGCAGTTCTTC; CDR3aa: CASSQGFTSGYNEQFF
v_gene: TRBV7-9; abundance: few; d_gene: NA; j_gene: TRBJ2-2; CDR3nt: TGTGCCAGCAGCTTAGAAGATCCGGCCGGGGAGCTGTTTTTT; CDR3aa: CASSLEDPAGELFF
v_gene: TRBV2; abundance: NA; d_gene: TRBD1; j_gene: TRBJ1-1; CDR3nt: TGTGCCGGCAGGTTACAGGGGTCGACCACTGAAGCTTTCTTT; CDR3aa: CAGRLQGSTTEAFF
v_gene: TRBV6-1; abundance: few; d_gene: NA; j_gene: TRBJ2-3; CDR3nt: TGTGCCAGCGCACCGGGACGGCTCCCCACAGATGCGCAGTATTTT; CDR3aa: CASAPGRLPTDAQYF
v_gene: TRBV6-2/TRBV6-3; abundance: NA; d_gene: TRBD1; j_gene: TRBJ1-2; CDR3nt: TGTGCCAGCAGACAGGACAGGGGCGACTATGGCTACACCTTC; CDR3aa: CASRQDRGDYGYTF
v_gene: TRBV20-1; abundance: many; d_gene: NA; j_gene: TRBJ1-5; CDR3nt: TGCAGTGCTGCAAATAGCAATCAGCCCCAGCATTTT; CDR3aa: CSAANSNQPQHF
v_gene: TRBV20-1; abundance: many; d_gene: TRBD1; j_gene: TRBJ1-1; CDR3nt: TGCAGTGTAGGACAGGGGGCCAGGGGCACTGAAGCTTTCTTT; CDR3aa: CSVGQGARGTEAFF
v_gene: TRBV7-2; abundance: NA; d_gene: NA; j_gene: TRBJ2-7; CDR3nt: TGTGCCAGCAGCTTAAAAACCCGGTACGACTTGACCTACGAGCAGTACTTC; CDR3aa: CASSLKTRYDLTYEQYF
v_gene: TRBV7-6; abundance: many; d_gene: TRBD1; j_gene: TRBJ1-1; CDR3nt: TGTGCCAGCAGCTTAGGTGCCGGGACAGGGGACGTCGGGGTAGCTGAAGCTTTCTTT; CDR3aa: CASSLGAGTGDVGVAEAFF
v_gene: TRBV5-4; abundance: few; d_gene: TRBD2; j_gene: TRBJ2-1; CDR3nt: TGTGCCAGCAGCTCGGGACTAGGTCTCAATGAGCAGTTCTTC; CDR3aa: CASSSGLGLNEQFF
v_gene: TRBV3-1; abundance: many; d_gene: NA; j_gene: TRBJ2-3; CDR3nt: TGTGCCAGCAGCCAACACAATACTTATACGCAGTATTTT; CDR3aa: CASSQHNTYTQYF
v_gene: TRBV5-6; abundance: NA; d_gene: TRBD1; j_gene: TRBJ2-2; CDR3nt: TGTGCCAGCAGCTCCGGACAGGGGGTGCGGGGGTGGCTGTTTTTT; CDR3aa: CASSSGQGVRGWLFF
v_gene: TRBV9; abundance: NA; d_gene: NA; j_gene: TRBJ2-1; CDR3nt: TGTGCCTCAGCCCCGAGGGTTAATTACAATGAGCAGTTCTTC; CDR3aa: CASAPRVNYNEQFF
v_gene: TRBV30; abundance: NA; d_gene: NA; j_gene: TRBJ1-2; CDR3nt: TGTGCCTGGAGTGCCTATGGTTTCGGGGGTGGCTACACCTTC; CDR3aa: CAWSAYGFGGGYTF
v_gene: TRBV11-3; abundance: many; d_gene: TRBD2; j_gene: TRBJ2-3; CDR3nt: TGTGCCAGCAGCTTAGGTGGCGGGAGCAGCACAGATACGCAGTATTTT; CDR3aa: CASSLGGGSSTDTQYF
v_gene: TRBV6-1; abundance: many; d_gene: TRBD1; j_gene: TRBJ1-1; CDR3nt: TGTGCCAGCAGTGCCATCGTTCCGGGACAGGGGGCTTGGACTGAAGCTTTCTTT; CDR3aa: CASSAIVPGQGAWTEAFF
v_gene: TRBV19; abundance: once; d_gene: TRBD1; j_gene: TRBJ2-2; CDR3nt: TGTGCCAGTAGTCCCCATCGACAGGGAATTTCACAAACCGGGGAGCTGTTTTTT; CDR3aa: CASSPHRQGISQTGELFF
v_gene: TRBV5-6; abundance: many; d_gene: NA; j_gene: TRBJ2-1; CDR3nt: TGTGCCAGCAGCCAACTATCCAATAATGAGCAGTTCTTC; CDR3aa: CASSQLSNNEQFF
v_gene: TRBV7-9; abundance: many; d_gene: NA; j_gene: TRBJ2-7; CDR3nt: TGTGCCAGCAGCCCCCCCACGTACGAGCAGTACTTC; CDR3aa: CASSPPTYEQYF
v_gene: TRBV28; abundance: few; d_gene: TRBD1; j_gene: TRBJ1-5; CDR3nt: TGTGCCAGCAGTTTGACAGGGTACAATCAGCCCCAGCATTTT; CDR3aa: CASSLTGYNQPQHF
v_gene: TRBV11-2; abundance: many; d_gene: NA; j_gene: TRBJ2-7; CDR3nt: TGTGCCAGCAGCTTAGCGGGCAGGGCCCCCTACGAGCAGTACTTC; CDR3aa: CASSLAGRAPYEQYF
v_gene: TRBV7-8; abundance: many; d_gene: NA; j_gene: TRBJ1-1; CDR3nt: TGTGCCAGCAGCCCTATCAGGGGTTACGGAATGAACACTGAAGCTTTCTTT; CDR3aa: CASSPIRGYGMNTEAFF
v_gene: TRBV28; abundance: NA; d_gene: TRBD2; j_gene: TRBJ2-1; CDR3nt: TGTGCCAGCAGTTTGAAGCTAGCGGGAGGGGGGAAGTACAATGAGCAGTTCTTC; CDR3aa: CASSLKLAGGGKYNEQFF
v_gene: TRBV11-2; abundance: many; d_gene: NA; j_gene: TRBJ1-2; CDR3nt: TGTGCCGTCTCCGGCAGTTCCCCAGGTGGCTACACCTTC; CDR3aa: CAVSGSSPGGYTF
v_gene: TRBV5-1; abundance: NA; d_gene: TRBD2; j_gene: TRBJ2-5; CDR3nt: TGCGCCAGCAGCGGTCAGGGACTAGCGGGAGGGGCGGAGACCCAGTACTTC; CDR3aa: CASSGQGLAGGAETQYF
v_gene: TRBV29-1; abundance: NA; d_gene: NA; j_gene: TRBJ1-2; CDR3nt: TGCAGCGTTGGATTTGGGGACTATGGCTACACCTTC; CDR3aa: CSVGFGDYGYTF
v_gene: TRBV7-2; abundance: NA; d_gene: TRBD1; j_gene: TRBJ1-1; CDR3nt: TGTGCCAGCAGCTTACCCGGACAGGGAGTTTGGACTGAAGCTTTCTTT; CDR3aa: CASSLPGQGVWTEAFF
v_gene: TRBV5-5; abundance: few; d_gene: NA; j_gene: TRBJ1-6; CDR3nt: TGTGCCAGCAGCTTGAGACAGAATAATTCACCCCTCCACTTT; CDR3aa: CASSLRQNNSPLHF
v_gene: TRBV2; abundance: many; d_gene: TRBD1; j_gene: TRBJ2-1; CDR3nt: TGTGCCAGCAGTGAAGTGGAGAATCTTGGATGGGACAGTAGGGCGCATGAGCAGTTCTTC; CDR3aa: CASSEVENLGWDSRAHEQFF
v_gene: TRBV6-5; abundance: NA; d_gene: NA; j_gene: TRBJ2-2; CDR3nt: TGTGCCAGCAGTTATGGATGGGACGGGGAGCTGTTTTTT; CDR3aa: CASSYGWDGELFF
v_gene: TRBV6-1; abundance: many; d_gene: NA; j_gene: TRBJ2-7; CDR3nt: TGTGCCAGCAGCGGATGGGTCTACGAGCAGTACTTC; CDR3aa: CASSGWVYEQYF
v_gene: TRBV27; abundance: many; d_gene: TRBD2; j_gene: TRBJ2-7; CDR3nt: TGTGCCAGCAGTCCGGGACTAGATTCCTACGAGCAGTACTTC; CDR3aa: CASSPGLDSYEQYF
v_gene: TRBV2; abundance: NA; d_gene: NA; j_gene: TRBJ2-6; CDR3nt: TGTGCCACCAAGGGATCTGGGGCCAACGTCCTGACTTTC; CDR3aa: CATKGSGANVLTF
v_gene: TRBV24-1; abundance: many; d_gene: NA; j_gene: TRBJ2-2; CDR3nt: TGTGCCACCATGGATTCAGGGAACACCGGGGAGCTGTTTTTT; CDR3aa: CATMDSGNTGELFF
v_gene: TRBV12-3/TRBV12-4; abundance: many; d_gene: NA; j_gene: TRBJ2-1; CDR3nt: TGTGCCAGCAGTCGGACCAACGTGGAGTTCTTC; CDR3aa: CASSRTNVEFF